The 15 T cell receptor beta chains below come from one sample, sequenced in a study of early T cells in non-severe SARS-CoV-2 infection. TCRdb passed the 5' RACE reads through MiXCR, listing each CDR3 protein once. The sample records under 70,000 distinct CDR3 sequences, around an eighth being singletons. The specimen was whole blood. These receptors came from an adult who was a healthcare worker with PCR-confirmed SARS-CoV-2 infection or an uninfected control (not recorded which).

The chain links TRBV12-3 or TRBV12-4 to TRBJ2-7, with 8 bases fitting TRBD1. CDR3 length equals 14 residues. The junction had 1 base not matched to a gene; V was cut back by 3 bases and J by 0 bases. CDR3 sequence (DNA): TGTGCCAGCAGTTTGACAGGGGACTCCTACGAGCAGTACTTC. It specifies CASSLTGDSYEQYF.

V is TRBV10-3 and J is TRBJ2-7; a weak D match, TRBD2 (5 bases). CDR3 length equals 12 residues. Germline V gives CDR1 ENHRY, CDR2 SYGVKD. Between the trimmed V and J ends, which lost 2 bases and 3 bases, there was a span of 5 bases. The CDR3: CAISERDYEQYF. Here the CDR3 DNA reads TGTGCCATCAGTGAGCGGGACTACGAGCAGTACTTC.

This chain joins TRBV3-1 and TRBJ2-4, with 8 bases matching TRBD1. With 7 bases clipped from V and 7 bases from J, the junction kept 6 bases outside the gene matches. Germline assignment: CDR1 LGHDT and CDR2 YNNKEL (reference sequence). There are 13 residues in the CDR3. The CDR3 sequence: CASTVTGGNIQYF. The CDR3 nucleotides are TGTGCCAGCACCGTTACAGGGGGGAACATTCAGTACTTC.

The genes are TRBV20-1 and TRBJ1-4; 7 bases are a match to TRBD1. Germline CDR1 and CDR2: DFQATT and SNEGSKA (reference sequence). The trim removed 4 bases at V and 8 bases at J, leaving 7 bases unmatched. This CDR3 spans 13 amino acids. DNA for the CDR3: TGCAGTGCTAAGGTCCAGGGGGGGGAAAAACTGTTTTTT. Protein product: CSAKVQGGEKLFF.

In this sample, this clonotype turned up many times. The V call is TRBV5-4, the J call TRBJ1-1, with unresolved D. Trimming removed 2 bases at V and 2 bases at J, with 13 bases between. The germline V gene encodes CDR1 SGHNT and CDR2 YYREEE (reference sequence). The CDR3 extends over 15 amino acids. CDR3 DNA sequence: TGTGCCAGCAGCTTAGGGCCAGGAGATAACACTGAAGCTTTCTTT. Its protein product is CASSLGPGDNTEAFF.

This clonotype came up many times. The J gene is TRBJ2-1, the V gene TRBV7-2; 10 positions agree with TRBD2. V lost 7 bases to trimming and J lost 5 bases; unmatched junction nucleotides: 2. In germline, CDR1 is SGHTA, CDR2 FQGNSA. The CDR3 loop spans 13 amino acids. As DNA, the CDR3 is TGTGCCAGCAACGGACTAGCGGACAATGAGCAGTTCTTC. It translates to CASNGLADNEQFF.

This chain uses TRBV2 with TRBJ2-1; D is undetermined. With 2 bases removed from V and 12 bases from J, the gap between germline ends came to 17 bases. Germline CDR1 SNHLY, CDR2 FYNNEI. This CDR3 has 14 residues. The CDR3 region is CASSERTAFIGQFF. The CDR3 coding sequence is TGTGCCAGCAGTGAAAGGACGGCCTTTATTGGGCAGTTCTTC.

The chain is built from TRBV7-9 and TRBJ1-2; 9 bases match TRBD1. The CDR3 totals 15 residues. Trimming cost V 1 base and J 2 bases; bases outside gene matches: 2. Germline V lookup: CDR1 SEHNR, CDR2 FQNEAQ (reference sequence). The CDR3 region is CASSLGDRVNYGYTF. Written as DNA, the CDR3 is TGTGCCAGCAGCTTAGGGGACAGGGTAAACTATGGCTACACCTTC.

This clonotype has just a few counts. The rearrangement joins TRBV30 to TRBJ1-5; D possibly corresponds to TRBD1 (6 bases). There are 14 residues in the CDR3. V was shortened by 3 bases and J by 4 bases, with 13 bases between the two germline ends. Germline V CDR1 and CDR2: GTSNPN, SVGIG (reference sequence). CDR3 sequence: CAWSKTQGNQPQHF. The CDR3 nucleotides read TGTGCCTGGAGCAAAACACAGGGAAATCAGCCCCAGCATTTT.

This clonotype showed up just a few times. The chain joins TRBV20-1 to TRBJ2-1; 7 positions agree with TRBD1. Germline values: CDR1 DFQATT, CDR2 SNEGSKA (reference sequence). J lost 6 bases, V lost 4 bases, and 9 bases had no gene match. There are 14 residues in the CDR3. The CDR3 coding sequence is TGCAGTGCTATGGTCCCGGACAGGCGCAATGAGCAGTTCTTC. Its protein is CSAMVPDRRNEQFF.

V usage is TRBV4-3 and J usage is TRBJ1-4; 8 bases map to TRBD1. Germline loops: CDR1 LGHNA, CDR2 YSLEER. The junction had 6 bases not matched to a gene; V was cut back by 3 bases and J by 0 bases. There are 17 residues in the CDR3. As DNA, the CDR3 is TGCGCCAGCAGCCAGGGACAGGCATATGCAACTAATGAAAAACTGTTTTTT. Protein sequence: CASSQGQAYATNEKLFF.

The gene calls are TRBV5-1 and TRBJ1-3; tentatively, D is TRBD1 (6 bases). V lost 1 base and J 4 bases, leaving 12 bases between the germline ends. Germline assignment: CDR1 SGHRS and CDR2 YFSETQ. The length of the CDR3 is 15 residues. CDR3 in DNA: TGCGCCAGCAGCTTGATGGGGGCGACCGGAAACACCATATATTTT. This codes for CASSLMGATGNTIYF.

This clonotype was counted a few times. The chain combines TRBV29-1 with TRBJ2-1; D gene uncertain. Trimming took off 2 bases at V and 3 bases at J, with 5 bases between the two ends. The CDR3 sequence is 12 residues long. The V gene's germline CDR1 is SQVTM and CDR2 ANQGSEA. In nucleotides, the CDR3 is TGCAGCGTTGAATGGCACTACAATGAGCAGTTCTTC. Translating it yields CSVEWHYNEQFF.

This clonotype showed up just a few times. The chain links TRBV2 to TRBJ2-6, with D possibly being TRBD1 (6 bases). In germline, CDR1 is SNHLY, CDR2 FYNNEI. V was pared by 7 bases and J by 4 bases, with 17 bases between. CDR3 length: 16 residues. The CDR3 is CASTPHRQAGANVLTF. The CDR3 DNA follows: TGTGCCAGCACTCCTCATCGACAGGCCGGGGCCAACGTCCTGACTTTC.

This clonotype was seen more than once but under ten times. V and J are TRBV28 and TRBJ1-5; D gene ambiguous. The V end was cut by 5 bases, the J end by 4 bases, with 12 bases between. The CDR3 runs to 14 residues. Germline values: CDR1 MDHEN, CDR2 SYDVKM. The CDR3: CASSTRHPNQPQHF. The CDR3 coding sequence is TGTGCCAGCAGTACAAGACATCCTAATCAGCCCCAGCATTTT. Full variable domain (rest looked up from reference TRBV28 and TRBJ1-5): DVKVTQSSRYLVKRTGEKVFLECVQDMDHENMFWYRQDPGLGLRLIYFSYDVKMKEKGDIPEGYSVSREKKERFSLILESASTNQTSMYLCASSTRHPNQPQHFGDGTRLSIL.